A single sample is the source of the 14 T cell receptor beta chains below, sequenced in a study of read filtering for tumor transcriptome and immune sequencing. Molecular barcoded adaptors covering alpha/delta and beta/gamma chains were used on roughly 400 ng RNA. A single record per CDR3 protein comes from TCRdb applying MiXCR to the reads. In the table there are about 86,000 distinct CDR3 sequences, roughly an eighth of which are singletons. The sequencing sample was made of a population of CD138-negative cells sorted from bone marrow. These receptor sequences come from a donor at least 40 years old with multiple myeloma.

This clonotype was detected many times. The chain recombines TRBV18 with TRBJ2-2; a weak D match, TRBD2 (7 bases). V lost 0 bases to trimming and J lost 3 bases, with 11 bases between them. Germline V CDR1 and CDR2: KGHSH, LQKENI. The CDR3 is 16 amino acids. The CDR3, as DNA: TGTGCCAGCTCACCACCGGGAGGGGGTGACACCGGGGAGCTGTTTTTT. Its protein product is CASSPPGGGDTGELFF.

Only one count was recorded for this clonotype. The chain joins TRBV7-8 to TRBJ2-2; 7 nucleotides align to TRBD2. Germline-derived CDR1 and CDR2 are SGHVS and FQNEAQ. The CDR3 is 14 amino acids. Germline trimming cut 5 bases from V and 2 bases from J; bases unmatched to any gene: 2. For the CDR3, the DNA is TGTGCCAGCAGCAGACTAGCAAACACCGGGGAGCTGTTTTTT. Translating it yields CASSRLANTGELFF.

This clonotype was recorded at least ten times. This rearrangement joins TRBV10-3 to TRBJ2-3, with 8 nucleotides matching TRBD1. This CDR3 has 16 amino acids. CDR1 and CDR2 from the germline V gene are ENHRY and SYGVKD. V shed 6 bases, J shed 1 base, and the junction held 9 bases outside the gene matches. The CDR3 reads CAISPGGRGRTDTQYF. The CDR3, as DNA: TGTGCCATCAGCCCCGGGGGCAGGGGGCGCACAGATACGCAGTATTTT.

Regarding this clonotype: Since a much larger clone is just one base distant, this may be a read error. This chain uses TRBV20-1 with TRBJ1-2; TRBD1 matches at 11 bases. The CDR3 runs 16 residues. Germline lookup yields CDR1 DFQATT and CDR2 SNEGSKA (reference sequence). The V gene end was trimmed by 0 bases and the J gene end by 9 bases; junction bases not matched to a gene: 12. The DNA for the CDR3 is TGCAGTGCTAGAGATCCTAAGAGGACAGGGGGCGATCGCTACACCTTC. Encoded protein: CSARDPKRTGGDRYTF.

At least ten counts were recorded for this clonotype. The CDR3 nucleotides are TGTGCCAGCAGCTCTCAGCCTGCAGGGAATTCACCCCTCCACTTT. Translation gives CASSSQPAGNSPLHF. This sequence joins TRBV9 and TRBJ1-6; D is perhaps TRBD1 (5 bases). Germline loops: CDR1 SGDLS, CDR2 YYNGEE. CDR3 length equals 15 residues. V dropped 4 bases and J dropped 7 bases, with 15 bases sitting between them.

This chain connects TRBV5-1 to TRBJ2-1; D perhaps matches TRBD2 (5 bases). With 4 bases removed from V and 4 bases from J, the gap between germline ends came to 12 bases. Germline V gives CDR1 SGHRS, CDR2 YFSETQ. CDR3 length: 14 amino acids. The CDR3 here is CASSLDGVYNEQFF. The CDR3 DNA reads as TGCGCCAGCAGCCTGGACGGGGTATACAATGAGCAGTTCTTC.

This clonotype was recorded many times. The rearrangement links TRBV29-1 to TRBJ1-4, with a weak D call TRBD1 (6 bases). Per the germline V gene, CDR1 is SQVTM and CDR2 is ANQGSEA. The CDR3 contains 13 residues. Deletions cut 2 bases from V and 7 bases from J, with 11 bases between. The CDR3: CSVETGFSEKLFF. DNA for the CDR3: TGCAGCGTTGAAACAGGGTTTAGTGAAAAACTGTTTTTT.

This clonotype was recorded at least ten times. The chain is built from TRBV7-9 and TRBJ2-1, with 8 bases aligning to TRBD1. Germline V lookup: CDR1 SEHNR, CDR2 FQNEAQ (reference sequence). The CDR3 spans 17 residues. Trimming removed 1 base from V and 0 bases from J; junction bases left unmatched: 5. The CDR3 bases are TGTGCCAGCAGCTTAGTGGCAGGGGGCTTCTCCTACAATGAGCAGTTCTTC. Translation: CASSLVAGGFSYNEQFF.

This clonotype was counted ten times or more. The V gene is TRBV5-1, the J gene TRBJ2-1; D might be TRBD1 or TRBD2, each matching 6 bases. Trimming stripped 2 bases from V and 4 bases from J, with 13 bases between. CDR3 length: 15 residues. Germline loops: CDR1 SGHRS, CDR2 YFSETQ. CDR3 amino acids: CASSFEKGGYNEQFF. In DNA form, the CDR3 reads TGCGCCAGCAGCTTTGAGAAGGGGGGTTACAATGAGCAGTTCTTC. Together with reference TRBV5-1 and TRBJ2-1, the CDR3 gives the full variable domain: KAGVTQTPRYLIKTRGQQVTLSCSPISGHRSVSWYQQTPGQGLQFLFEYFSETQRNKGNFPGRFSGRQFSNSRSEMNVSTLELGDSALYLCASSFEKGGYNEQFFGPGTRLTVL.

There are many counts of this clonotype. V gene TRBV3-1 combines with J gene TRBJ2-7; 10 positions match TRBD2. V shed 2 bases and J 5 bases; nucleotides not matched to a gene: 6. From germline, CDR1 is LGHDT and CDR2 YNNKEL (reference sequence). This CDR3 region has 15 residues. For the CDR3, the DNA is TGTGCCAGCAGCCAACCGGGACTAGCGTTCGACGAGCAGTACTTC. Translation: CASSQPGLAFDEQYF.

In this sample, this clonotype turned up many times. This chain joins TRBV6-2 or TRBV6-3 and TRBJ2-7; D may correspond to TRBD1 or TRBD2 (5 bases each). CDR3 length equals 13 residues. The germline gives CDR1 MNHEY, CDR2 SVGEGT. V shed 7 bases and J shed 7 bases, with 17 bases lying between them. CDR3 sequence reads: CASTDYWGGEQYF. For the CDR3, the DNA is TGTGCCAGCACCGACTATTGGGGCGGGGAGCAGTACTTC.

J is TRBJ2-2 and V is TRBV12-3 or TRBV12-4; TRBD1 agrees at 8 bases. J lost 6 bases, V lost 5 bases, and 8 bases had no gene match. This CDR3 has 15 residues. CDR3 bases: TGTGCCAGCAGTCCCCATCAGGGGGCAGCCGGGGAGCTGTTTTTT. Amino acids: CASSPHQGAAGELFF.

This clonotype was found many times. V is TRBV5-1 and J is TRBJ1-1; D is ambiguous. Germline CDR1 is SGHRS and CDR2 is YFSETQ. The V gene lost 5 bases and the J gene lost 8 bases, with 16 bases spanning the gap. The CDR3 has 13 amino acids. The chain's CDR3 is CASRWTWDGEAFF. The DNA of the CDR3 is TGCGCCAGCAGATGGACGTGGGATGGGGAAGCTTTCTTT. Supplemented by reference TRBV5-1 and TRBJ1-1, the full variable domain reads KAGVTQTPRYLIKTRGQQVTLSCSPISGHRSVSWYQQTPGQGLQFLFEYFSETQRNKGNFPGRFSGRQFSNSRSEMNVSTLELGDSALYLCASRWTWDGEAFFGQGTRLTVV.

Points on this clonotype: The junction departs from germline at one end; a sequencing error may be responsible. The genes are TRBV28 and TRBJ1-5; 8 bases agree with TRBD1. In germline, CDR1 is MDHEN, CDR2 SYDVKM. The CDR3 spans 16 residues. The CDR3 loop reads CASSSVTGASNQPQHF. CDR3 DNA: TGTGCCAGCAGCTCGGTGACAGGGGCTAGCAACCAGCCCCAGCATTTT.